A single sample gave rise to the 16 T cell receptor beta chains below, sequenced in a study of blood T cells in healthy people across ages. A second PCR of about 6 to 12 cycles used a sample-barcoded 5' primer and a J-beta primer mix. TCRdb itself ran the 5' RACE reads through MiXCR, one entry per CDR3 protein. The table has some 920,000 distinct CDR3 sequences, around 54% seen once. The material sequenced was blood. Source of these receptors: an older woman in good health.

The chain links TRBV7-2 to TRBJ1-2; a possible D gene is TRBD1 (6 bases). V was clipped by 5 bases and J by 2 bases, with 24 bases between them. Germline V CDR1 and CDR2: SGHTA, FQGNSA. There are 18 residues in the CDR3. This chain's CDR3 is CASSPHGAGQRSNYGYTF. In DNA form, the CDR3 reads TGTGCCAGCAGCCCACACGGGGCAGGACAGCGGTCCAACTATGGCTACACCTTC. The full variable domain, its missing parts supplied by reference TRBV7-2 and TRBJ1-2, is GAGVSQSPSNKVTEKGKDVELRCDPISGHTALYWYRQSLGQGLEFLIYFQGNSAPDKSGLPSDRFSAERTGGSVSTLTIQRTQQEDSAVYLCASSPHGAGQRSNYGYTFGSGTRLTVV.

This clonotype has only one observation. J is TRBJ2-7 and V is TRBV5-8; 8 bases align to TRBD1. The CDR3 is 19 amino acids. Germline CDR1 SGHTS, CDR2 YDEGEE. V trimming: 4 bases; J trimming: 3 bases; junction bases outside the gene matches: 21. The CDR3 nucleotides read TGTGCCAGCAGCCTATTCCGGGGACAGGCCACCTTTGGGGGCTACGAGCAGTACTTC. Its translation: CASSLFRGQATFGGYEQYF.

V and J are TRBV6-5 and TRBJ2-1; TRBD2 is a possible D gene (6 bases). V was clipped by 0 bases and J by 7 bases, with 16 bases between them. CDR3 length: 16 amino acids. The germline V gene has CDR1 MNHEY and CDR2 SVGAGI. The CDR3 coding sequence is TGTGCCAGCAGTTACTCGAACCTAGCGCGACATAATGAGCAGTTCTTC. It is translated as CASSYSNLARHNEQFF.

This clonotype has only a few counts. The V call is TRBV9, the J call TRBJ2-5, with 10 bases identical to TRBD2. Per the germline V gene, CDR1 is SGDLS and CDR2 is YYNGEE. This CDR3 spans 17 amino acids. With V trimmed by 4 bases and J by 0 bases, 9 bases remained unmatched. Here the CDR3 DNA reads TGTGCCAGCAGCTTACGGAGTAGCGGGAGGTACCAAGAGACCCAGTACTTC. It encodes CASSLRSSGRYQETQYF.

The V and J genes are TRBV11-1 and TRBJ2-7; TRBD1 is a possible D gene (6 bases). Germline assignment: CDR1 SGHAT and CDR2 FQDESV (reference sequence). The V gene lost 4 bases and the J gene lost 5 bases, with 9 bases spanning the gap. The CDR3 has 12 residues. In DNA, the CDR3 is TGTGCCAGCAGCTCCAACAGGGACGAGCAGTACTTC. Translation gives CASSSNRDEQYF.

The CDR3 is CASSGLRGASNEKLFF. As DNA, the CDR3 is TGTGCCAGCAGCGGGTTAAGGGGGGCGTCTAATGAAAAACTGTTTTTT. The rearrangement joins TRBV3-1 to TRBJ1-4, with a weak D call TRBD1 (6 bases). Germline V gene lookup returns CDR1 LGHDT and CDR2 YNNKEL (reference sequence). The CDR3 totals 16 residues. V lost 5 bases and J lost 3, with 16 bases in between. Full variable domain (rest looked up from reference TRBV3-1 and TRBJ1-4): DTAVSQTPKYLVTQMGNDKSIKCEQNLGHDTMYWYKQDSKKFLKIMFSYNNKELIINETVPNRFSPKSPDKAHLNLHINSLELGDSAVYFCASSGLRGASNEKLFFGSGTQLSVL.

The gene calls are TRBV10-3 and TRBJ2-7; D tentatively reads TRBD1 or TRBD2 (5 bases each). The CDR3 has 14 residues. In germline, CDR1 is ENHRY, CDR2 SYGVKD. V was trimmed by 4 bases and J by 1 base, leaving 11 bases between them. The CDR3 loop reads CAISVRDGSYEQYF. CDR3 bases: TGTGCCATCAGTGTTCGGGACGGATCCTACGAGCAGTACTTC.

This CDR3 reads CATSRQTPGGEQYF. For the CDR3, the DNA is TGTGCCACCAGCAGACAAACCCCAGGGGGTGAGCAGTACTTC. The chain carries TRBV15 and TRBJ2-5, with 7 nucleotides matching TRBD1. Trimming cost V 2 bases and J 11 bases; bases outside gene matches: 11. This CDR3 contains 14 residues. Germline CDR1 LNHNV, CDR2 YYDKDF (reference sequence).

V is TRBV18 and J is TRBJ2-1, with D possibly matching TRBD1 (6 bases). CDR3 length: 16 residues. The germline V gene has CDR1 KGHSH and CDR2 LQKENI. V was clipped by 0 bases and J by 2 bases, with 11 bases between them. As DNA, the CDR3 is TGTGCCAGCTCACCACCTAGGGGGAGAGCCTACAATGAGCAGTTCTTC. Its protein is CASSPPRGRAYNEQFF.

The J gene is TRBJ2-7, the V gene TRBV7-2; the match to TRBD2 covers 11 bases. The CDR3 is 14 amino acids. Trimming at V came to 5 bases and at J to 6 bases, leaving 6 bases not matched to a gene. CDR1 is SGHTA and CDR2 is FQGNSA in the germline V gene. The DNA for the CDR3 is TGTGCCAGCAGCAAGACTAGCGGGATTACCGAGCAGTACTTC. Its protein is CASSKTSGITEQYF.

This clonotype was detected only a few times. The V gene is TRBV20-1, the J gene TRBJ2-3; 11 nucleotides align to TRBD2. Germline CDR1 reads DFQATT; CDR2 reads SNEGSKA (reference sequence). The CDR3 consists of 18 residues. The V segment lost 0 bases and the J segment 5 bases; nucleotides outside the gene matches: 13. CDR3 coding DNA: TGCAGTGCTAGAGATTGGGTCAATAGCGGGAGGGATCGAGATACGCAGTATTTT. Translated: CSARDWVNSGRDRDTQYF.

This chain links TRBV12-3 or TRBV12-4 with TRBJ1-5, with no clear D. This CDR3 has 12 amino acids. The germline V and J ends were trimmed by 6 bases and 7 bases, with 10 bases remaining between them. The CDR3 DNA is TGTGCCAGCAGAAAGAGCCGGCAGCCCCAGCATTTT. Its protein product is CASRKSRQPQHF.

This clonotype was seen more than once but under ten times. The chain is built from TRBV7-2 and TRBJ2-3; possible D gene TRBD2, 6 bases. V gave up 5 bases and J gave up 7 bases, with 22 bases separating them. CDR1 and CDR2 (germline): SGHTA, FQGNSA. The CDR3 sequence is 16 residues long. CDR3 sequence: CASSTPYRTAGNTQYF. CDR3 DNA sequence: TGTGCCAGCAGCACACCATACCGGACTGCGGGGAATACGCAGTATTTT.

This clonotype appeared a few times. This chain connects TRBV5-1 to TRBJ2-5; 7 bases map to TRBD2. The CDR3 has 15 residues. In germline, CDR1 is SGHRS, CDR2 YFSETQ. The trim removed 0 bases at V and 5 bases at J, leaving 7 bases unmatched. The CDR3 is CASSLVRLAIETQYF. In DNA form, the CDR3 reads TGCGCCAGCAGCTTGGTGCGACTAGCCATTGAGACCCAGTACTTC.

A few counts support this clonotype. V usage is TRBV28 and J usage is TRBJ2-7; the match to TRBD1 covers 8 bases. The J call is uncertain, as TRBJ2-5 better fits the DNA end. The CDR3 has 16 amino acids. Germline loops: CDR1 MDHEN, CDR2 SYDVKM. CDR3 nucleotide sequence: TGTGCCAGCAGTTTAGAACAGGGGGAGCTGGTAGAGACCCAGTACTTC. Encoded protein: CASSLEQGELVETQYF.

This clonotype was recorded many times. The chain combines TRBV7-2 with TRBJ2-3; D is possibly TRBD2 (5 bases). Germline V gene lookup returns CDR1 SGHTA and CDR2 FQGNSA. Deletions cut 1 base from V and 0 bases from J, with 11 bases between. The CDR3 is made up of 16 amino acids. This CDR3 is CASSLGARVSTDTQYF. CDR3 in DNA: TGTGCCAGCAGCTTAGGAGCGCGGGTTAGCACAGATACGCAGTATTTT.